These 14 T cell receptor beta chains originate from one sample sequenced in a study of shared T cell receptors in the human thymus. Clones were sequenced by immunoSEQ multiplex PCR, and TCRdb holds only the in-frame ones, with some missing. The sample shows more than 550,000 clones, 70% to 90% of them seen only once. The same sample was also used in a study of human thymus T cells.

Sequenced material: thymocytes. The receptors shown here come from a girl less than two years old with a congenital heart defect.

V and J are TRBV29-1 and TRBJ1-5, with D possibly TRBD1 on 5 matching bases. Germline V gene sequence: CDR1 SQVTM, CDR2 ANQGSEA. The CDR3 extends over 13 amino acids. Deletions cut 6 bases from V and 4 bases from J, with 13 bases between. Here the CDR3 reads CSVSMGGNQPQHF. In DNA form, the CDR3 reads TGCAGCGTGAGCATGGGGGGTAATCAGCCCCAGCATTTT.

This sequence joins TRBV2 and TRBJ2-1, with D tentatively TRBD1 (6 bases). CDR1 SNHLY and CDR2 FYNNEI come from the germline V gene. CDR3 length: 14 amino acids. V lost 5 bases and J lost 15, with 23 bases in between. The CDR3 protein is CASSSWTRGGIWFF. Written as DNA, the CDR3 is TGTGCCAGCAGTTCCTGGACCAGAGGGGGAATATGGTTCTTC.

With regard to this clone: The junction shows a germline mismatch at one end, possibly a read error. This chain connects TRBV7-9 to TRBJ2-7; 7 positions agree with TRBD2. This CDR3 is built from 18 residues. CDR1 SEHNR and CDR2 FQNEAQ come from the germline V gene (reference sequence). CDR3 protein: CTSGIPGDIPRASYEQYF. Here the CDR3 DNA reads TGTACCAGCGGGATCCCGGGAGATATCCCCCGAGCATCCTACGAGCAGTACTTC. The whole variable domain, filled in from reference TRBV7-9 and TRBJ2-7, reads DTGVSQNPRHKITKRGQNVTFRCDPISEHNRLYWYRQTLGQGPEFLTYFQNEAQLEKSRLLSDRFSAERPKGSFSTLEIQRTEQGDSAMYLCTSGIPGDIPRASYEQYFGPGTRLTVT.

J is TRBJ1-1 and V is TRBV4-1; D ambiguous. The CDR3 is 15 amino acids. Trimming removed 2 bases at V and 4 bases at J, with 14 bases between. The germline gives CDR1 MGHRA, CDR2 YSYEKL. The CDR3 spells CASSQRFLTGTEAFF. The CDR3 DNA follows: TGCGCCAGCAGCCAACGGTTTTTGACGGGCACTGAAGCTTTCTTT.

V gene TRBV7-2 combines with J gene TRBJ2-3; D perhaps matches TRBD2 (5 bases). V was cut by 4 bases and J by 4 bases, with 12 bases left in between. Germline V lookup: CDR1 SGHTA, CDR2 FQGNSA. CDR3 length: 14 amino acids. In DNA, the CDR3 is TGTGCCAGCAGCTGCGGGCCTCAGGCAGATACGCAGTATTTT. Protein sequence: CASSCGPQADTQYF.

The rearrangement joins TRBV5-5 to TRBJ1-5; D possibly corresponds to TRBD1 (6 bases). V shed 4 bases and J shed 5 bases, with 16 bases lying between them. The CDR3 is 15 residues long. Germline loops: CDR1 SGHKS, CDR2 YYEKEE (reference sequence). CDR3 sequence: CASSPGLGADQPQHF. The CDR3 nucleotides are TGTGCCAGCAGCCCCGGGCTGGGGGCCGATCAGCCCCAGCATTTT. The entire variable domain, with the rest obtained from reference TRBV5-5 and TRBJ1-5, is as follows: DAGVTQSPTHLIKTRGQQVTLRCSPISGHKSVSWYQQVLGQGPQFIFQYYEKEERGRGNFPDRFSARQFPNYSSELNVNALLLGDSALYLCASSPGLGADQPQHFGDGTRLSIL.

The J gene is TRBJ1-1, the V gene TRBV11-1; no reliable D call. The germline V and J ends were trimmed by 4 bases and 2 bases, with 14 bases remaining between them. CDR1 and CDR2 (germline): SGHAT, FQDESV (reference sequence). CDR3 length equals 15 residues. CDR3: CASSWSGETNTEAFF. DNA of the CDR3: TGTGCCAGCAGCTGGTCCGGGGAGACTAACACTGAAGCTTTCTTT.

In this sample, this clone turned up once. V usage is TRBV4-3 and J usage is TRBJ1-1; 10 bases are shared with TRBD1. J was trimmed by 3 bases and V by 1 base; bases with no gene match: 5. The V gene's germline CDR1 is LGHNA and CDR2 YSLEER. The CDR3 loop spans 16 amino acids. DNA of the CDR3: TGCGCCAGCAGCCAAGCTCCCGGGACAGGGGACACTGAAGCTTTCTTT. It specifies CASSQAPGTGDTEAFF.

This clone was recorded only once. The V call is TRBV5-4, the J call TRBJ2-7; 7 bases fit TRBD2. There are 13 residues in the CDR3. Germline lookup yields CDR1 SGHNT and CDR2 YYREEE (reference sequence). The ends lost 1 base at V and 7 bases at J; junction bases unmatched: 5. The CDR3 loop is CASSLTSDREQYF. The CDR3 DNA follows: TGTGCCAGCAGCTTGACTAGCGATCGGGAGCAGTACTTC.

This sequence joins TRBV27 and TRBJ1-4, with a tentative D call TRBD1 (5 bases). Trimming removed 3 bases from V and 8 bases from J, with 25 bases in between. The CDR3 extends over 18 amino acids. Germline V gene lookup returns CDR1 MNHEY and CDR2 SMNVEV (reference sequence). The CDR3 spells CASSFWAREGRAGEKLFF. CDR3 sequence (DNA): TGTGCCAGCAGTTTTTGGGCTAGGGAGGGGAGGGCGGGGGAAAAACTGTTTTTT.

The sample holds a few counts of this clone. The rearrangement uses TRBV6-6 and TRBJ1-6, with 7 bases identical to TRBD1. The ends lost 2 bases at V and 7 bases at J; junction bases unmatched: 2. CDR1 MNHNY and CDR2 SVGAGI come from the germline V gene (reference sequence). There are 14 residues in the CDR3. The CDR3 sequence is CASSYGTENSPLHF. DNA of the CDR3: TGTGCCAGCAGTTACGGGACAGAGAATTCACCCCTCCACTTT.

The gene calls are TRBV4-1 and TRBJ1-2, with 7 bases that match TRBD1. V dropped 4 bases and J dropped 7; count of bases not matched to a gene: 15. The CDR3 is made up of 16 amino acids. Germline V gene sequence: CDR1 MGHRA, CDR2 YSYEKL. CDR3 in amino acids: CASSPRTGRTSGGYTF. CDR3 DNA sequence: TGCGCCAGCAGCCCGCGGACAGGTCGAACTTCGGGTGGCTACACCTTC.

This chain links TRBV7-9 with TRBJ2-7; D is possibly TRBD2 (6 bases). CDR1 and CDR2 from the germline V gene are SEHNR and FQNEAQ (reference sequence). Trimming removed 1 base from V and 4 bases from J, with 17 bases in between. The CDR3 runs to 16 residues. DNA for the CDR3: TGTGCCAGCAGCTTAGATACTAGCTACCCGTCGTACGAGCAGTACTTC. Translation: CASSLDTSYPSYEQYF.

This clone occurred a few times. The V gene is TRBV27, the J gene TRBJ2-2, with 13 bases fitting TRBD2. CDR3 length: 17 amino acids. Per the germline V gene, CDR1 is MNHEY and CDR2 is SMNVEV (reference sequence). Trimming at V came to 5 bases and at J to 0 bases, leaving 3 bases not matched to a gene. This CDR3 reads CASSGTSGKPNTGELFF. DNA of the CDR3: TGTGCCAGCAGTGGGACTAGCGGGAAACCGAACACCGGGGAGCTGTTTTTT.